This passage covers 18 T cell receptor beta chains from one sample sequenced in a study of blood T cells in healthy people across ages. Primed by a sample-barcoded 5' primer and a J-beta primer mix, a second PCR proceeded for about 6 to 11 cycles. MiXCR, run by TCRdb on the 5' RACE reads, gives a single entry per CDR3 protein. The sample has about 700,000 distinct CDR3 sequences; roughly 30% are singletons. Material for sequencing was blood. The receptors stem from an elderly woman in good health.

The rearrangement uses TRBV6-6 and TRBJ2-1, with D tentatively TRBD2 (6 bases). Germline V gives CDR1 MNHNY, CDR2 SVGAGI (reference sequence). Deletions cut 2 bases from V and 3 bases from J, with 14 bases between. The length of the CDR3 is 16 residues. The CDR3 sequence is CASSYGPWEDYNEQFF. The CDR3, as DNA: TGTGCCAGCAGTTACGGGCCGTGGGAGGACTACAATGAGCAGTTCTTC.

Turning to this clonotype: A much bigger clone sits one base away, suggesting this may be a read error. The chain uses TRBV3-1 and TRBJ2-5; TRBD1 is a possible D gene (8 bases). CDR1 and CDR2 (germline): LGHDT, YNNKEL (reference sequence). The CDR3 is 12 amino acids. Trimming pared 7 bases from V and 11 bases from J, leaving 17 bases between. The CDR3 is CASNRGGNEQYF. The DNA of the CDR3 is TGTGCCAGCAACAGGGGGGGAAATGAGCAGTACTTC.

A note on this clonotype: This may be a read error: a much more frequent sequence differs by one nucleotide. This chain connects TRBV5-1 to TRBJ2-5; 12 nucleotides align to TRBD2. The J call is doubtful: the DNA matches TRBJ2-7 better. The CDR3 runs to 17 residues. Germline V lookup: CDR1 SGHRS, CDR2 YFSETQ. CDR3 sequence: CASSPAGLAGTCDEQYF. The CDR3 DNA sequence: TGCGCCAGCAGCCCCGCCGGACTAGCGGGGACCTGCGACGAGCAGTACTTC.

In the case of this clonotype: Since a much larger clone is just one base distant, this may be a read error. CDR3 loop: CSAREGGAYEQYF. The CDR3 DNA follows: TGCAGTGCTAGAGAAGGGGGGGCCTACGAGCAGTACTTC. J is TRBJ2-7 and V is TRBV20-1, with D tentatively TRBD2 (7 bases). The germline V gene encodes CDR1 DFQATT and CDR2 SNEGSKA (reference sequence). Trimming removed 0 bases at V and 2 bases at J, with 8 bases between. The CDR3 contains 13 residues.

A few counts support this clonotype. The V call is TRBV5-1, the J call TRBJ1-5, with D maybe TRBD1 (6 bases). CDR3 size: 18 residues. The V gene's germline CDR1 is SGHRS and CDR2 YFSETQ. The V gene lost 0 bases and the J gene lost 0 bases, with 16 bases spanning the gap. DNA for the CDR3: TGCGCCAGCAGCTTGGAGGGGGGGGCGAAGTATAGCAATCAGCCCCAGCATTTT. Translating gives CASSLEGGAKYSNQPQHF.

This clonotype has a handful of counts. The V call is TRBV20-1, the J call TRBJ1-1; D is unclear. With 7 bases removed from V and 0 bases from J, the gap between germline ends came to 12 bases. Germline V gene sequence: CDR1 DFQATT, CDR2 SNEGSKA (reference sequence). This CDR3 is 13 amino acids long. CDR3 region: CSVARPMNTEAFF. CDR3 sequence (DNA): TGCAGTGTGGCCAGGCCTATGAACACTGAAGCTTTCTTT.

Only a few counts were recorded for this clonotype. This chain's CDR3 is CASTNDRMNTEAFF. DNA for the CDR3: TGTGCCAGCACCAATGACAGAATGAACACTGAAGCTTTCTTT. The chain links TRBV7-9 to TRBJ1-1; D is possibly TRBD1 (5 bases). Germline CDR1 reads SEHNR; CDR2 reads FQNEAQ (reference sequence). The CDR3 is 14 residues long. Trimming cost V 7 bases and J 0 bases, with 12 bases left between them.

Many counts were recorded for this clonotype. In DNA form, the CDR3 reads TGCGCCAGCAGCCAAGATGCTAGCGCCGAGACCCAGTACTTC. Translated, it gives CASSQDASAETQYF. The V gene is TRBV4-3, the J gene TRBJ2-5, with D possibly matching TRBD2 (6 bases). The CDR3 is 14 residues long. The ends were cut back, 0 bases at V and 5 bases at J, with 10 bases in the middle. Germline V gene sequence: CDR1 LGHNA, CDR2 YSLEER.

This clonotype was detected a few times. The V gene is TRBV27, the J gene TRBJ2-5; 9 bases agree with TRBD1. Germline V lookup: CDR1 MNHEY, CDR2 SMNVEV (reference sequence). The CDR3 has 15 residues. J was trimmed by 9 bases and V by 3 bases; bases with no gene match: 11. CDR3 coding DNA: TGTGCCAGCAGTTTCGGGACAGGGAATAGGGTGGCCCAGTACTTC. Translated: CASSFGTGNRVAQYF.

The rearrangement links TRBV4-1 to TRBJ2-5, with 14 bases identical to TRBD2. V shed 0 bases and J 5 bases; nucleotides not matched to a gene: 5. From germline, CDR1 is MGHRA and CDR2 YSYEKL. The CDR3 length is 17 residues. CDR3 nucleotide sequence: TGCGCCAGCAGCCAAGAGGGACTAGCGGGGGTCGGGGAGACCCAGTACTTC. Translating it yields CASSQEGLAGVGETQYF.

This clonotype was picked up many times. The chain couples TRBV4-3 to TRBJ2-1; 9 positions match TRBD1. Germline V gene lookup returns CDR1 LGHNA and CDR2 YSLEER. This CDR3 has 15 residues. Trimming took 1 base from V and 7 from J; bases not matched to a gene: 5. CDR3 coding DNA: TGCGCCAGCAGCCAAGTGGGACAGGGATGGAATGAGCAGTTCTTC. Its protein product is CASSQVGQGWNEQFF.

This clonotype was counted many times. The J gene is TRBJ2-5, the V gene TRBV7-3, with 7 positions matching TRBD2. V gave up 5 bases and J gave up 5 bases; unmatched junction bases: 8. Per the germline V gene, CDR1 is SGHTA and CDR2 is FQGTGA. The CDR3 is 14 residues long. The CDR3 sequence: CASSRGGVGETQYF. DNA of the CDR3: TGTGCCAGCAGCCGTGGGGGGGTTGGGGAGACCCAGTACTTC.

The sample holds many counts of this clonotype. The rearrangement joins TRBV28 to TRBJ2-3, with D possibly TRBD2 on 5 matching bases. The germline V gene encodes CDR1 MDHEN and CDR2 SYDVKM. The CDR3 totals 15 residues. Trimming removed 8 bases at V and 6 bases at J, with 21 bases between. The CDR3 DNA sequence: TGTGCCAGCGTGGGAGCAGCTTGGTTACCCGATACGCAGTATTTT. It specifies CASVGAAWLPDTQYF.

Points on this clonotype: This may come from a read error, since a much larger clone is one base off. The gene calls are TRBV20-1 and TRBJ2-7; D call uncertain. Germline V gene lookup returns CDR1 DFQATT and CDR2 SNEGSKA (reference sequence). V was pared by 0 bases and J by 5 bases, with 2 bases between. The CDR3 consists of 10 residues. CDR3 nucleotides: TGCAGTGCTAGAGACAACGAGCAGTACTTC. Translating it yields CSARDNEQYF.

This clonotype has only a few counts. This may be a read error: a much more frequent sequence differs by one nucleotide. The chain has TRBV5-1 and TRBJ2-7; D ambiguous. CDR1 and CDR2 (germline): SGHRS, YFSETQ. This CDR3 spans 13 amino acids. DNA for the CDR3: TGCGCCAGCAGCTTGCCCCCGGTGTACGGGCAGTACTTC. Encoded protein: CASSLPPVYGQYF.

This clonotype showed up many times. The chain recombines TRBV3-1 with TRBJ1-2; D call uncertain. The CDR3 contains 14 residues. Germline V CDR1 and CDR2: LGHDT, YNNKEL (reference sequence). V gave up 1 base and J gave up 5 bases, with 11 bases separating them. The CDR3 region has the DNA TGTGCCAGCAGCCAAGTAGCAGTTGGATATGGCTACACCTTC. Translated: CASSQVAVGYGYTF.

The sample holds a few counts of this clonotype. The gene calls are TRBV7-9 and TRBJ1-4, with D uncertain. This CDR3 region has 12 residues. CDR1 and CDR2 (germline): SEHNR, FQNEAQ (reference sequence). V dropped 3 bases and J dropped 7 bases, with 6 bases sitting between them. The CDR3 here is CASSFSAEKLFF. CDR3 DNA sequence: TGTGCCAGCAGCTTTTCAGCTGAAAAACTGTTTTTT.

The V gene is TRBV10-3, the J gene TRBJ2-1; D unclear. From germline, CDR1 is ENHRY and CDR2 SYGVKD. The CDR3 spans 15 residues. The V and J ends lost 6 bases and 0 bases respectively, with 12 bases between them. This chain's CDR3 is CAISPSAVSYNEQFF. The CDR3 DNA sequence: TGTGCCATCAGCCCCTCGGCGGTCTCCTACAATGAGCAGTTCTTC.